These 24 T cell receptor beta chains originate from one sample sequenced in a study of cytomegalovirus exposure and HLA in healthy donors. Sequenced by immunoSEQ multiplex PCR; TCRdb stores in-frame clones only, minus some. The table includes around 200,000 clones, 80% to 85% detected once. Material for sequencing was PBMCs. These receptor sequences come from a woman aged 25-40 years in good health and CMV-seronegative.

The rearrangement uses TRBV9 and TRBJ2-1; 10 nucleotides align to TRBD2. V was pared by 4 bases and J by 0 bases, with 4 bases of the junction left unmatched. CDR1 and CDR2 from the germline V gene are SGDLS and YYNGEE. This CDR3 comprises 16 residues. CDR3 in amino acids: CASSPRLAGSYNEQFF. In nucleotides, the CDR3 is TGTGCCAGCAGCCCTAGACTAGCGGGCTCCTACAATGAGCAGTTCTTC.

This chain connects TRBV27 to TRBJ2-3, with 9 nucleotides matching TRBD1. The length of the CDR3 is 14 residues. With V trimmed by 7 bases and J by 3 bases, 5 bases remained unmatched. CDR1 and CDR2 (germline): MNHEY, SMNVEV (reference sequence). CDR3 protein: CASTQQGATDTQYF. As DNA, the CDR3 is TGTGCCAGCACTCAACAGGGGGCAACAGATACGCAGTATTTT.

The chain uses TRBV4-1 and TRBJ2-3, with no clear D. Trimming removed 4 bases at V and 2 bases at J, with 13 bases between. This CDR3 is 15 amino acids long. CDR1 is MGHRA and CDR2 is YSYEKL in the germline V gene. The CDR3 spells CASSPGDGYTDTQYF. In nucleotides, the CDR3 is TGCGCCAGCAGCCCTGGAGACGGATACACAGATACGCAGTATTTT.

The genes are TRBV18 and TRBJ1-1, with 7 bases lining up with TRBD1. Unmatched junction bases numbered 11, after V lost 4 bases and J lost 6 bases. The V gene's germline CDR1 is KGHSH and CDR2 LQKENI. The CDR3 loop spans 15 amino acids. CDR3 amino acids: CASSLLQGSWAEAFF. The CDR3 nucleotides read TGTGCCAGCTCACTGTTACAGGGGAGTTGGGCTGAAGCTTTCTTT.

The chain uses TRBV6-1 and TRBJ2-2; 9 nucleotides agree with TRBD2. This CDR3 region has 14 residues. Germline V lookup: CDR1 MNHNS, CDR2 SASEGT. Trimming cost V 2 bases and J 6 bases; bases outside gene matches: 1. CDR3 coding DNA: TGTGCCAGCAGTGAACAGCGGGGGGCCGGGGAGCTGTTTTTT. It specifies CASSEQRGAGELFF.

The chain's CDR3 is CASSRGGLAGGPDTGELFF. The CDR3 nucleotides are TGTGCCAGCAGCAGAGGCGGACTAGCGGGAGGGCCGGACACCGGGGAGCTGTTTTTT. V gene TRBV5-6 combines with J gene TRBJ2-2, with 15 positions matching TRBD2. The germline V gene encodes CDR1 SGHDT and CDR2 YYEEEE. There are 19 residues in the CDR3. After removal of 4 bases from V and 3 bases from J, the junction contained 10 bases not matched to a gene.

This clone was seen once. The chain employs TRBV6-6 and TRBJ1-5, with D perhaps TRBD1 (5 bases). Germline V CDR1 and CDR2: MNHNY, SVGAGI (reference sequence). There are 14 residues in the CDR3. The V gene lost 0 bases and the J gene lost 5 bases, with 8 bases spanning the gap. The CDR3 spells CASSYSRGDQPQHF. CDR3 in DNA: TGTGCCAGCAGTTACTCGCGGGGGGATCAGCCCCAGCATTTT.

In this sample, this clone turned up once. The chain combines TRBV19 with TRBJ2-7, with a weak D call TRBD2 (6 bases). The germline V gene encodes CDR1 LNHDA and CDR2 SQIVND (reference sequence). The V and J ends lost 3 bases and 2 bases respectively, with 11 bases between them. The CDR3 consists of 14 residues. CDR3 in DNA: TGTGCCAGTAGTATCCTAGCGATCCCCTACGAGCAGTACTTC. Its protein is CASSILAIPYEQYF. Full variable domain (missing parts from reference TRBV19 and TRBJ2-7): DGGITQSPKYLFRKEGQNVTLSCEQNLNHDAMYWYRQDPGQGLRLIYYSQIVNDFQKGDIAEGYSVSREKKESFPLTVTSAQKNPTAFYLCASSILAIPYEQYFGPGTRLTVT.

This clone was seen a handful of times. Germline is not matched at one junction end, which may reflect a read error. This chain uses TRBV6-5 with TRBJ1-2; a possible D gene is TRBD1 (6 bases). Germline values: CDR1 MNHEY, CDR2 SVGAGI. The CDR3 consists of 15 residues. CDR3 sequence (DNA): TGTGCCAGCAGTTACTCGGTACAGGGCCTCTATGGGTACACCTTC. The encoded protein is CASSYSVQGLYGYTF.

V is TRBV7-9 and J is TRBJ2-1, with TRBD2 identical over 15 bases. The CDR3 has 15 residues. From germline, CDR1 is SEHNR and CDR2 FQNEAQ (reference sequence). After removal of 1 base from V and 8 bases from J, the junction contained 0 bases not matched to a gene. The CDR3 region has the DNA TGTGCCAGCAGCTTAGGGACTAGCGGGAGGGATGAGCAGTTCTTC. This codes for CASSLGTSGRDEQFF.

This chain links TRBV7-2 with TRBJ2-1; D gene unclear. V gave up 6 bases and J gave up 3 bases, with 12 bases separating them. Germline CDR1 reads SGHTA; CDR2 reads FQGNSA. This CDR3 contains 14 residues. In DNA, the CDR3 is TGTGCCAGCAGTCCGAGCACCCTCTACAATGAGCAGTTCTTC. As protein: CASSPSTLYNEQFF. Complete variable domain (other parts from reference TRBV7-2 and TRBJ2-1): GAGVSQSPSNKVTEKGKDVELRCDPISGHTALYWYRQSLGQGLEFLIYFQGNSAPDKSGLPSDRFSAERTGGSVSTLTIQRTQQEDSAVYLCASSPSTLYNEQFFGPGTRLTVL.

This chain uses TRBV7-8 with TRBJ1-5; TRBD1 agrees at 10 bases. The CDR3 contains 15 residues. Germline CDR1 reads SGHVS; CDR2 reads FQNEAQ. V was clipped by 5 bases and J by 4 bases; unmatched bases: 5. The CDR3 loop is CASSADRGVNQPQHF. CDR3 DNA: TGTGCCAGCAGCGCGGACAGGGGGGTAAATCAGCCCCAGCATTTT.

This chain links TRBV30 with TRBJ2-5, with D perhaps TRBD1 (6 bases). The CDR3 runs to 13 residues. V was clipped by 3 bases and J by 3 bases, with 11 bases between them. Germline assignment: CDR1 GTSNPN and CDR2 SVGIG (reference sequence). The CDR3 region is CAWRGQPKETQYF. The CDR3 DNA reads as TGTGCCTGGAGAGGACAGCCGAAAGAGACCCAGTACTTC.

The chain employs TRBV15 and TRBJ2-7; D ambiguous. From germline, CDR1 is LNHNV and CDR2 YYDKDF (reference sequence). Trimming took off 0 bases at V and 13 bases at J, with 13 bases between the two ends. CDR3 length equals 12 residues. CDR3 DNA: TGTGCCACCAGCAGAGATCATGTGTTCCCCTACTTC. This codes for CATSRDHVFPYF. Based on the CDR3 plus reference TRBV15 and TRBJ2-7, the full variable domain is DAMVIQNPRYQVTQFGKPVTLSCSQTLNHNVMYWYQQKSSQAPKLLFHYYDKDFNNEADTPDNFQSRRPNTSFCFLDIRSPGLGDTAMYLCATSRDHVFPYFGPGTRLTVT.

This clone showed up just once. The chain has TRBV7-2 and TRBJ2-7, with TRBD1 identical over 7 bases. The CDR3 has 13 residues. The trim removed 4 bases at V and 9 bases at J, leaving 9 bases unmatched. Germline V lookup: CDR1 SGHTA, CDR2 FQGNSA. CDR3 sequence (DNA): TGTGCCAGCAGCTCGGTACAGGGGTTTGCGCAGTACTTC. It specifies CASSSVQGFAQYF.

V gene TRBV10-1 combines with J gene TRBJ1-2, with D possibly being TRBD1 (6 bases). V shed 4 bases and J shed 3 bases, with 9 bases lying between them. CDR1 and CDR2 from the germline V gene are WNHNN and SYGVQD (reference sequence). The CDR3 is 13 amino acids. CDR3 amino acids: CASSAAGDYGYTF. The CDR3 coding sequence is TGCGCCAGCAGTGCTGCAGGGGACTATGGCTACACCTTC.

This rearrangement joins TRBV9 to TRBJ1-2; 8 bases match TRBD1. Looked up from germline, CDR1 is SGDLS and CDR2 is YYNGEE. V lost 4 bases and J lost 4; bases outside the gene matches: 9. The CDR3 runs to 15 residues. DNA of the CDR3: TGTGCCAGCAGCCTAAGGACAGGGTTACCCTATGGCTACACCTTC. It translates to CASSLRTGLPYGYTF.

The rearrangement uses TRBV9 and TRBJ2-1; 11 positions match TRBD2. The V and J ends lost 4 bases and 0 bases, in that order; junction bases with no gene match: 12. The CDR3 contains 19 residues. In germline, CDR1 is SGDLS, CDR2 YYNGEE. The CDR3 DNA reads TGTGCCAGCAGCAAAGACCCGACTAGCGGGGTGGGCTCCTACAATGAGCAGTTCTTC. The encoded protein is CASSKDPTSGVGSYNEQFF.

This sequence joins TRBV6-5 and TRBJ1-3; possible D gene TRBD1, 6 bases. The germline V gene encodes CDR1 MNHEY and CDR2 SVGAGI. V lost 2 bases, J lost 0 bases, and 8 bases lay in between. The CDR3 length is 15 residues. CDR3: CASSYGRGSGNTIYF. The CDR3 region has the DNA TGTGCCAGCAGTTACGGCAGGGGCTCTGGAAACACCATATATTTT.

The gene calls are TRBV30 and TRBJ2-1; 10 nucleotides agree with TRBD2. The CDR3 loop spans 15 amino acids. Trimming at V came to 1 base and at J to 3 bases, leaving 3 bases not matched to a gene. Germline loops: CDR1 GTSNPN, CDR2 SVGIG (reference sequence). The CDR3 region has the DNA TGTGCCTGGAGTGGTTCTAGCGGGAGCTACAATGAGCAGTTCTTC. Amino acid sequence: CAWSGSSGSYNEQFF.

The rearrangement joins TRBV9 to TRBJ2-1; 15 bases match TRBD2. The CDR3 runs 15 residues. J was trimmed by 15 bases and V by 4 bases; bases with no gene match: 11. The V gene's germline CDR1 is SGDLS and CDR2 YYNGEE. The CDR3 here is CASSPTGLAGGARFF. The CDR3 DNA reads as TGTGCCAGCAGCCCTACGGGACTAGCGGGAGGAGCGCGGTTCTTC.

This chain joins TRBV23-1 and TRBJ2-6, with D perhaps matching TRBD1 (5 bases). TRBV23-1 is an ORF, with its function uncertain. Trimming removed 4 bases at V and 0 bases at J, with 16 bases between. The CDR3 length is 18 residues. This chain's CDR3 is CASSPQGICHSGANVLTF. CDR3 DNA: TGCGCCAGCAGTCCCCAGGGTATTTGCCACTCTGGGGCCAACGTCCTGACTTTC.

The gene calls are TRBV27 and TRBJ2-4; 11 positions agree with TRBD1. The ends lost 1 base at V and 1 base at J; junction bases unmatched: 9. In germline, CDR1 is MNHEY, CDR2 SMNVEV (reference sequence). The CDR3 consists of 19 residues. Written as DNA, the CDR3 is TGTGCCAGCAGTTTATTGGGACAGGGGGTTTCCGGGGCCAAAAACATTCAGTACTTC. Residues: CASSLLGQGVSGAKNIQYF.

The V gene is TRBV18, the J gene TRBJ1-6, with TRBD1 matching over 7 bases. V was pared by 6 bases and J by 8 bases, with 7 bases of the junction left unmatched. The CDR3 length is 14 residues. Germline V gene data show CDR1 as KGHSH and CDR2 as LQKENI. The CDR3 bases are TGTGCCAGCTCTCGCGGACAGGCGGATTCACCCCTCCACTTT. Its protein product is CASSRGQADSPLHF.